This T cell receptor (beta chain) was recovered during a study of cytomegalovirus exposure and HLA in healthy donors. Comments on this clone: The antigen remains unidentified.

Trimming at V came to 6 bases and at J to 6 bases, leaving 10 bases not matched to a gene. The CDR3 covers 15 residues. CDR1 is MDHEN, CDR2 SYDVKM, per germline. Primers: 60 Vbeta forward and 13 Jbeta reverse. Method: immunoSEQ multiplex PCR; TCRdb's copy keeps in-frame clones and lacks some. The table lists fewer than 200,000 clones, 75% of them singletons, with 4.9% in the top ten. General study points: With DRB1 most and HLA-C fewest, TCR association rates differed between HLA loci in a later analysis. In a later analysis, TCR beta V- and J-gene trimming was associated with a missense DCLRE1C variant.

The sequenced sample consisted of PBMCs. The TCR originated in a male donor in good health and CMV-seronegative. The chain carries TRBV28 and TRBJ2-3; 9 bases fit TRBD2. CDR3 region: CASSTGTSSWDTQYF. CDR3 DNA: TGTGCCAGCAGCACCGGGACTAGCTCTTGGGATACGCAGTATTTT. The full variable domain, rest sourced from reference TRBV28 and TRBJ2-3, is DVKVTQSSRYLVKRTGEKVFLECVQDMDHENMFWYRQDPGLGLRLIYFSYDVKMKEKGDIPEGYSVSREKKERFSLILESASTNQTSMYLCASSTGTSSWDTQYFGPGTRLTVL.